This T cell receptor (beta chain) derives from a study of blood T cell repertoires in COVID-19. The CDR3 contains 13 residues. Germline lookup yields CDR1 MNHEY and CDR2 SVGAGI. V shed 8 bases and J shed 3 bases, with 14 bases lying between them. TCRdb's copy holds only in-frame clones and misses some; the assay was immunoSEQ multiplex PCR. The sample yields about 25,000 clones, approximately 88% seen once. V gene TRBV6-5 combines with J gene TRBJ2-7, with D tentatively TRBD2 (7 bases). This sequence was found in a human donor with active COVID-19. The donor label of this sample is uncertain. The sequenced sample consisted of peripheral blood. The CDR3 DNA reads TGTGCCAGCTCCGAGGGGGGGGACTACGAGCAGTACTTC. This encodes CASSEGGDYEQYF.